Given below is one TCR beta chain in context. The cohort comprised adults aged about 18 to 90 years residing in approximately 25 US areas. Methods used by the authors: Nucleated cell counts were estimated from reference gene primer amplification. Produced via immunoSEQ multiplex PCR; TCRdb's table is partial and in-frame only. V, J and clone size derive from that table, while D and trimming were established from the DNA sequence. Here the sample spans about 270,000 clones, roughly 88% being singletons. These data belong to a study of blood T cell repertoires in COVID-19. Study-wide context: Both acute and convalescent COVID-19 samples were obtained from the United States, Italy and Spain. T cells, B-cell-depleted T cells, or PBMCs supplied cDNA or gDNA.

Trimming shortened V by 3 bases and J by 2 bases, and 14 bases separated the two germline ends. The CDR3 totals 16 residues. From germline, CDR1 is SNHLY and CDR2 FYNNEI. The rearrangement links TRBV2 to TRBJ1-5; TRBD1 might be the D (6 bases). The specimen was PBMCs or T cells enriched from blood (not recorded which). The TCR comes from a middle-aged woman with acute COVID-19. CDR3 protein: CASSEDRPGGNQPQHF. The CDR3 region has the DNA TGTGCCAGCAGTGAGGACAGACCCGGTGGCAATCAGCCCCAGCATTTT. Filled out from reference TRBV2 and TRBJ1-5, the complete variable domain reads EPEVTQTPSHQVTQMGQEVILRCVPISNHLYFYWYRQILGQKVEFLVSFYNNEISEKSEIFDDQFSVERPDGSNFTLKIRSTKLEDSAMYFCASSEDRPGGNQPQHFGDGTRLSIL.